These 10 T cell receptor beta chains came from one sample sequenced in a study of cytomegalovirus exposure and HLA in healthy donors. The PCR ran on 60 Vbeta and 13 Jbeta primers. Sequencing was performed with immunoSEQ multiplex PCR; in TCRdb, only in-frame clones are kept and a portion is missing. The sample contains nearly 110,000 clones, around 75% of which appear only once. Sequenced input: PBMCs. These receptors originate from a male donor in good health and CMV-seropositive.

The V gene is TRBV5-1, the J gene TRBJ1-1; D is unclear. V lost 3 bases and J 1 base, leaving 10 bases between the germline ends. Germline V lookup: CDR1 SGHRS, CDR2 YFSETQ. This CDR3 has 14 amino acids. The CDR3 sequence is CASSSEGSNTEAFF. CDR3 bases: TGCGCCAGCAGCTCTGAGGGTTCGAACACTGAAGCTTTCTTT. Drawing the rest from reference TRBV5-1 and TRBJ1-1, the complete variable domain is KAGVTQTPRYLIKTRGQQVTLSCSPISGHRSVSWYQQTPGQGLQFLFEYFSETQRNKGNFPGRFSGRQFSNSRSEMNVSTLELGDSALYLCASSSEGSNTEAFFGQGTRLTVV.

A few counts support this clone. The same CDR3 also results from other DNA sequences found in this sample. This chain joins TRBV19 and TRBJ1-1, with D uncertain. This CDR3 is built from 14 residues. Germline V gene data show CDR1 as LNHDA and CDR2 as SQIVND (reference sequence). The V and J ends lost 3 bases and 2 bases respectively, with 10 bases between them. For the CDR3, the DNA is TGTGCCAGTAGTATTCGTCGGGGAAACACTGAAGCTTTCTTT. Its protein product is CASSIRRGNTEAFF.

The chain joins TRBV9 to TRBJ2-3, with 10 nucleotides matching TRBD2. V gave up 2 bases and J gave up 1 base; unmatched junction bases: 4. This CDR3 has 16 amino acids. Germline V gene data show CDR1 as SGDLS and CDR2 as YYNGEE. The chain's CDR3 is CASSVSGTSGTDTQYF. The CDR3 DNA reads as TGTGCCAGCAGCGTTTCCGGGACTAGCGGCACAGATACGCAGTATTTT.

The chain employs TRBV4-3 and TRBJ2-3; D may be TRBD2 (6 bases). This CDR3 is built from 15 residues. CDR1 LGHNA and CDR2 YSLEER come from the germline V gene. Deletions cut 0 bases from V and 1 base from J, with 8 bases between. This chain's CDR3 is CASSQDTGGTDTQYF. The CDR3 DNA follows: TGCGCCAGCAGCCAAGATACGGGGGGCACAGATACGCAGTATTTT.

Comment on this clone: A read error may produce the germline difference seen at one junction end. The V call is TRBV4-1, the J call TRBJ1-5, with D unclear. The CDR3 runs to 15 residues. CDR1 is MGHRA, CDR2 YSYEKL, per germline. CDR3 loop: CASSPNHQGGQPQNF. CDR3 DNA sequence: TGCGCCAGCAGCCCGAACCACCAAGGCGGGCAGCCCCAGAATTTT.

This chain joins TRBV28 and TRBJ2-2, with D tentatively TRBD2 (6 bases). Germline V gene data show CDR1 as MDHEN and CDR2 as SYDVKM. The CDR3 consists of 15 residues. Trimming removed 4 bases from V and 0 bases from J, with 9 bases in between. The CDR3 loop reads CASSSGGPNTGELFF. The CDR3 DNA sequence: TGTGCCAGCAGTTCCGGGGGACCGAACACCGGGGAGCTGTTTTTT. The complete variable domain, with remaining parts taken from reference TRBV28 and TRBJ2-2, reads DVKVTQSSRYLVKRTGEKVFLECVQDMDHENMFWYRQDPGLGLRLIYFSYDVKMKEKGDIPEGYSVSREKKERFSLILESASTNQTSMYLCASSSGGPNTGELFFGEGSRLTVL.

The V gene is TRBV5-4, the J gene TRBJ1-2; D remains ambiguous. CDR3 length: 14 amino acids. V lost 0 bases, J lost 5 bases, and 11 bases lay in between. The germline gives CDR1 SGHNT, CDR2 YYREEE (reference sequence). CDR3 nucleotide sequence: TGTGCCAGCAGCTTGGTCGGTACCGGGTATGGCTACACCTTC. The encoded protein is CASSLVGTGYGYTF.

The chain has TRBV14 and TRBJ1-5; the D is unclear. Germline V gives CDR1 SGHDN, CDR2 FVKESK. This CDR3 has 13 amino acids. The ends were cut back, 4 bases at V and 9 bases at J, with 13 bases in the middle. The CDR3 is CASSPTLLGPQHF. The CDR3 bases are TGTGCCAGCAGCCCGACTCTCCTGGGGCCCCAGCATTTT.

The sample holds a few counts of this clone. The chain links TRBV5-1 to TRBJ2-7; 8 bases are shared with TRBD2. The CDR3 runs 14 residues. With V trimmed by 4 bases and J by 3 bases, 6 bases remained unmatched. CDR1 is SGHRS and CDR2 is YFSETQ in the germline V gene. The CDR3, as DNA: TGCGCCAGCAGCCCGGATAGCGGGGACTACGAGCAGTACTTC. It yields the protein CASSPDSGDYEQYF. Combining the CDR3 with reference TRBV5-1 and TRBJ2-7 gives the whole variable domain KAGVTQTPRYLIKTRGQQVTLSCSPISGHRSVSWYQQTPGQGLQFLFEYFSETQRNKGNFPGRFSGRQFSNSRSEMNVSTLELGDSALYLCASSPDSGDYEQYFGPGTRLTVT.

The gene calls are TRBV7-3 and TRBJ2-7; D unresolved. The CDR3 sequence is 15 residues long. Per the germline V gene, CDR1 is SGHTA and CDR2 is FQGTGA. The germline V and J ends were trimmed by 1 base and 0 bases, with 10 bases remaining between them. The CDR3 DNA reads as TGTGCCAGCAGCTTAAGCCCCATCAGCTCCTACGAGCAGTACTTC. Amino acid sequence: CASSLSPISSYEQYF.